Listed below are T cell receptor beta chains from one sample, sequenced in a study of blood T cells in healthy people across ages. TCRdb passed the 5' RACE reads through MiXCR, listing each CDR3 protein once. The sample has 850,000 to 1,000,000 distinct CDR3 sequences, around 48% seen once. The material sequenced was blood. The receptors derive from a man aged 30 to 45 in good health. The CDR3 runs from the conserved cysteine through the conserved F or W. Fields, in order: clone size, D gene, V gene, CDR3 length, J gene, CDR3 DNA, CDR3 protein. A D gene is named only where the DNA matches it firmly. Clone size appears in some rows only: once, few, many, or a class for an expanded clone.

-	-	TRBV25-1	15	TRBJ1-4	TGTGCCAGCAGTGAATACAGCGCAACTAATGAAAAACTGTTTTTT	CASSEYSATNEKLFF
few	-	TRBV20-1	13	TRBJ2-4	TGCAGTGCTAGAGATGGGGGATGGCCTAGGCAGTACTTC	CSARDGGWPRQYF
few	TRBD1	TRBV27	16	TRBJ1-5	TGTGCCAGCAGTCCGCGGACAGGGGGTCGCAATCAGCCCCAGCATTTT	CASSPRTGGRNQPQHF
-	TRBD2	TRBV18	16	TRBJ2-3	TGTGCCAGCTCACCACCGGGAGGGTACGGCACAGATACGCAGTATTTT	CASSPPGGYGTDTQYF
many	-	TRBV4-2	15	TRBJ2-5	TGTGCCAGCAGCCAAGATAGGGGGAGGGCTGAGACCCAGTACTTC	CASSQDRGRAETQYF
many	-	TRBV5-1	15	TRBJ2-5	TGCGCCAGCAGCATGGGAGGCAGGCTGCAAGAGACCCAGTACTTC	CASSMGGRLQETQYF
many	-	TRBV6-6	17	TRBJ2-1	TGTGCCAGCAGTTACTCGAGAGCGGCGATTCCCGACAATGAGCAGTTCTTC	CASSYSRAAIPDNEQFF
few	-	TRBV27	14	TRBJ2-7	TGTGCCAGCAGTTTATCGATAGGTGACTACGAGCAGTACTTC	CASSLSIGDYEQYF
-	TRBD1	TRBV12-3/TRBV12-4	16	TRBJ2-1	TGTGCCAGCAGTTTACCGGACAGGGGATTTGGGGAGACCCAGTTCTTC	CASSLPDRGFGETQFF
few	TRBD2	TRBV29-1	15	TRBJ2-5	TGCAGCGTCGCGGGACTAGCGGGGGTTAAAGAGACCCAGTACTTC	CSVAGLAGVKETQYF
-	TRBD2	TRBV6-5	17	TRBJ2-1	TGTGCCAGCAGTTACACAGGTCGGCGGGGGGGAAGTGGAGAGCAGTTCTTC	CASSYTGRRGGSGEQFF
few	TRBD1	TRBV7-2	15	TRBJ2-7	TGCGCCAGCAGCTTGGCACAGGGGGCTACCTACGAGCAGTACTTC	CASSLAQGATYEQYF
few	-	TRBV20-1	15	TRBJ2-1	TGCAGTGCTAGAGACCCGAGCGGACCCTACAATGAGCAGTTCTTC	CSARDPSGPYNEQFF
-	-	TRBV6-9	15	TRBJ1-5	TGTGCCAGCCCCCCATGGGACCGACGCAGTCGGCCCCAGCATTTT	CASPPWDRRSRPQHF
few	TRBD2	TRBV10-3	16	TRBJ2-7	TGTGCCATCAGTGAGCCCACTAGCGGGGGGCTCTACGAGCAGTACTTC	CAISEPTSGGLYEQYF
-	-	TRBV20-1	12	TRBJ1-1	TGCAGTGGCGGGGCTGCGAACACTGAAGCTTTCTTT	CSGGAANTEAFF
-	TRBD1	TRBV4-2	16	TRBJ1-4	TGTGCCAGCAGCTCGACCGGGACAGGGGAGAATGAAAAACTGTTTTTT	CASSSTGTGENEKLFF
few	TRBD1	TRBV4-2	14	TRBJ2-7	TGTGCCAGCAGCCAGGTAGGGGGCGTCTACGAGCAGTACTTC	CASSQVGGVYEQYF
few	TRBD2	TRBV29-1	14	TRBJ2-5	TGCAGCGTTGATGCGGGGGTGGAGCAAGAGACCCAGTACTTC	CSVDAGVEQETQYF
-	TRBD1	TRBV5-5	17	TRBJ1-5	TGTGCCAGCAGCCGGGGACAGGGGCGGGCCGTTCATCAGCCCCAGCATTTT	CASSRGQGRAVHQPQHF